This T cell receptor beta chain was profiled in a study of shared clonotypes between healthy human individuals. The assay ran at deep level. PCR replicates performed on unsorted PBMC used approximately 300 ng DNA, 25,000 to 35,000 T cell genomes. Unsorted PBMC DNA went through sequencing on ten immunoSEQ deep assay plates. The assay was immunoSEQ multiplex PCR, and TCRdb's table has in-frame clones only and misses some. The table has about 520,000 clones, roughly 80% seen once. CDR3 size: 13 residues. Trimming stripped 3 bases from V and 4 bases from J, with 9 bases between. Germline CDR1 and CDR2: SGHNT and YENEEA.

Specimen: PBMCs. This chain connects TRBV11-3 to TRBJ1-2, with D possibly TRBD1 on 5 matching bases. The TCR was taken from a woman between 40 and 50 years old in good health. Some clones in this sample may be carry-over from other donors' samples. The chain's CDR3 is CASSLRGGYGYTF. CDR3 nucleotide sequence: TGTGCCAGCAGCTTGAGGGGCGGCTATGGCTACACCTTC.